The 27 T cell receptor beta chains presented below share a single source sample, sequenced in a study of cytotoxic CD8 clonotypes in ibrutinib-treated CLL. Clones were sequenced by immunoSEQ multiplex PCR, and TCRdb holds only the in-frame ones, with some missing. The sample lists some 200,000 clones, 70% to 75% seen once, with about 6% in the top ten. The sequencing here drew on PBMCs, taken after 12 months of ibrutinib treatment. All receptors come from a human donor with chronic lymphocytic leukemia.

The chain has TRBV6-1 and TRBJ2-7, with TRBD1 matching over 7 bases. CDR3 size: 18 residues. V dropped 4 bases and J dropped 5; count of bases not matched to a gene: 20. CDR1 and CDR2 from the germline V gene are MNHNS and SASEGT. CDR3 in DNA: TGTGCCAGCAGTGCCAACACTTTCGGGACAGCAAAGATCGACGAGCAGTACTTC. Protein: CASSANTFGTAKIDEQYF.

V usage is TRBV4-1 and J usage is TRBJ1-5; D ambiguous. Per the germline V gene, CDR1 is MGHRA and CDR2 is YSYEKL. Trimming took 2 bases from V and 0 from J, leaving 14 bases between them. The CDR3 sequence is 17 residues long. CDR3 sequence: CASSQPPPTGSNQPQHF. CDR3 DNA sequence: TGCGCCAGCAGCCAACCCCCCCCTACTGGTAGCAATCAGCCCCAGCATTTT.

This clone was counted between two and nine times. V usage is TRBV7-2 and J usage is TRBJ2-6; D is unresolved. V was pared by 5 bases and J by 1 base, with 9 bases between. CDR1 is SGHTA, CDR2 FQGNSA, per germline. CDR3 length: 15 residues. CDR3 amino acids: CASSPRLSGANVLTF. The CDR3 DNA reads TGTGCCAGCAGCCCCCGGCTGTCTGGGGCCAACGTCCTGACTTTC.

The rearrangement links TRBV11-2 to TRBJ2-7; tentatively, D is TRBD1 or TRBD2 (5 bases each). Germline V gene lookup returns CDR1 SGHAT and CDR2 FQNNGV. Trimming left V 4 bases short and J 4 bases short, with 8 bases between. The length of the CDR3 is 12 residues. The CDR3 region has the DNA TGTGCCAGCAGCTGGGACCCGTACGAGCAGTACTTC. Translation: CASSWDPYEQYF.

V gene TRBV6-4 combines with J gene TRBJ2-2, with 10 bases that match TRBD2. V gave up 6 bases and J gave up 4 bases; unmatched junction bases: 5. Germline V gene sequence: CDR1 MRHNA, CDR2 SNTAGT. This CDR3 has 15 residues. The CDR3 region is CASREREGRTGELFF. The DNA of the CDR3 is TGTGCCAGCAGGGAGCGGGAGGGCCGCACCGGGGAGCTGTTTTTT.

The table lists this clone with a count of one. The chain carries TRBV19 and TRBJ1-4, with 7 bases fitting TRBD1. Germline loops: CDR1 LNHDA, CDR2 SQIVND (reference sequence). V shed 3 bases, J shed 2 bases, and the junction held 0 bases outside the gene matches. CDR3 length: 14 residues. CDR3: CASSMGQTNEKLFF. The CDR3, as DNA: TGTGCCAGTAGTATGGGACAGACTAATGAAAAACTGTTTTTT.

V usage is TRBV28 and J usage is TRBJ1-1; tentatively, D is TRBD1 (5 bases). The V and J ends lost 6 bases and 3 bases respectively, with 17 bases between them. Germline lookup yields CDR1 MDHEN and CDR2 SYDVKM. CDR3 length: 15 amino acids. CDR3 region: CASSPWQGGDTEAFF. Here the CDR3 DNA reads TGTGCCAGCAGCCCTTGGCAGGGCGGGGACACTGAAGCTTTCTTT.

The chain uses TRBV7-2 and TRBJ2-1; possible D gene TRBD2, 6 bases. This CDR3 has 19 residues. CDR1 and CDR2 from the germline V gene are SGHTA and FQGNSA. Trimming shortened V by 2 bases and J by 0 bases, and 20 bases separated the two germline ends. CDR3: CASSLSPLRRGGSYNEQFF. The CDR3 DNA reads TGTGCCAGCAGCTTATCCCCTCTCCGGCGGGGCGGCTCCTACAATGAGCAGTTCTTC.

The V call is TRBV18, the J call TRBJ2-2; D remains ambiguous. This CDR3 has 13 residues. The germline V gene has CDR1 KGHSH and CDR2 LQKENI. The V gene lost 5 bases and the J gene lost 5 bases, with 9 bases spanning the gap. CDR3 residues: CASSSQRTGELFF. CDR3 coding DNA: TGTGCCAGCTCATCCCAGAGAACCGGGGAGCTGTTTTTT.

This rearrangement joins TRBV30 to TRBJ2-3, with no clear D. There are 10 residues in the CDR3. Deletions cut 5 bases from V and 3 bases from J, with 3 bases between. The germline V gene has CDR1 GTSNPN and CDR2 SVGIG (reference sequence). The CDR3 loop is CAWLTDTQYF. CDR3 DNA sequence: TGTGCCTGGCTTACAGATACGCAGTATTTT.

This chain joins TRBV30 and TRBJ1-5; tentatively, D is TRBD1 (6 bases). CDR3 length: 14 amino acids. The germline CDR1 and CDR2 sequences are GTSNPN and SVGIG (reference sequence). V gave up 4 bases and J gave up 2 bases, with 12 bases separating them. CDR3 DNA: TGTGCCTGGACGGAGACAGGCCGCAATCAGCCCCAGCATTTT. It yields the protein CAWTETGRNQPQHF.

The CDR3 coding sequence is TGTGCCAGCAGCTTAGCGTCGGTGGATGGCTACACCTTC. Protein product: CASSLASVDGYTF. The chain carries TRBV7-9 and TRBJ1-2; D unclear. Germline V gives CDR1 SEHNR, CDR2 FQNEAQ (reference sequence). Trimming stripped 0 bases from V and 6 bases from J, with 8 bases between. The CDR3 runs 13 residues.

The chain carries TRBV27 and TRBJ2-7, with 10 positions matching TRBD1. Germline CDR1 is MNHEY and CDR2 is SMNVEV (reference sequence). V trimming: 6 bases; J trimming: 3 bases; junction bases outside the gene matches: 8. CDR3 size: 15 residues. The CDR3 DNA sequence: TGTGCCAGCAGGACCCCCGGGACAGGGGACTACGAGCAGTACTTC. Its translation is CASRTPGTGDYEQYF.

The genes are TRBV30 and TRBJ1-5; 8 bases are a match to TRBD1. The CDR3 sequence is 17 residues long. In germline, CDR1 is GTSNPN, CDR2 SVGIG (reference sequence). The V gene end was trimmed by 0 bases and the J gene end by 5 bases; junction bases not matched to a gene: 12. DNA of the CDR3: TGTGCCTGGAGTGTACGGGCCGGACAGGGCGTGGATCAGCCCCAGCATTTT. This translates into CAWSVRAGQGVDQPQHF.

The V gene is TRBV2, the J gene TRBJ1-1; TRBD1 matches 8 bases. CDR3 size: 18 residues. CDR1 and CDR2 (germline): SNHLY, FYNNEI. Germline trimming cut 8 bases from V and 0 bases from J; bases unmatched to any gene: 17. CDR3 residues: CASSWGQRPGGLNTEAFF. Written as DNA, the CDR3 is TGTGCCAGCTCCTGGGGCCAACGGCCAGGGGGCTTGAACACTGAAGCTTTCTTT.

The chain links TRBV4-2 to TRBJ1-2, with unresolved D. In germline, CDR1 is LGHNA, CDR2 YNFKEQ. Trimming pared 7 bases from V and 3 bases from J, leaving 12 bases between. This CDR3 is 13 amino acids long. The CDR3 DNA reads as TGTGCCAGCACCGACACGGACTACTATGGCTACACCTTC. It encodes CASTDTDYYGYTF.

Concerning this clone: Other DNA variants within this sample encode the same CDR3. The gene calls are TRBV6-1 and TRBJ2-6, with 7 bases matching TRBD1. This CDR3 comprises 15 residues. Trimming took 1 base from V and 4 from J; bases not matched to a gene: 1. Germline loops: CDR1 MNHNS, CDR2 SASEGT. The CDR3 nucleotides read TGTGCCAGCAGTGAAGACAGGGGAGGGGCCAACGTCCTGACTTTC. Translation gives CASSEDRGGANVLTF.

This clone was counted once. Since no conserved phenylalanine or tryptophan closes the CDR3, a read error is the likely cause. The CDR3 sequence is CASSDGFYTL. CDR3 DNA sequence: TGTGCCAGCAGTGACGGTTTTTACACCCTC. This chain connects TRBV6-5 to TRBJ1-2; no firm D call. CDR1 and CDR2 from the germline V gene are MNHEY and SVGAGI. The CDR3 is 10 residues long. V was pared by 5 bases and J by 11 bases, with 9 bases between.

The chain uses TRBV30 and TRBJ1-2; the D gene is possibly TRBD1 (5 bases). Germline V gene sequence: CDR1 GTSNPN, CDR2 SVGIG (reference sequence). V lost 0 bases and J 8 bases, leaving 10 bases between the germline ends. The CDR3 consists of 12 residues. The CDR3: CAWSVSGRGYTF. The CDR3 bases are TGTGCCTGGAGTGTCTCAGGGCGCGGCTACACCTTC.

The chain couples TRBV4-1 to TRBJ1-3; D is unclear. Germline CDR1 is MGHRA and CDR2 is YSYEKL. Trimming shortened V by 1 base and J by 0 bases, and 10 bases separated the two germline ends. CDR3 size: 16 residues. In DNA form, the CDR3 reads TGCGCCAGCAGCCAAGGTTTCGCGTACTCTGGAAACACCATATATTTT. It encodes CASSQGFAYSGNTIYF.

The chain is built from TRBV18 and TRBJ2-6, with TRBD1 matching 9 bases. Looked up from germline, CDR1 is KGHSH and CDR2 is LQKENI. The CDR3 is 21 residues long. V dropped 1 base and J dropped 0; count of bases not matched to a gene: 13. CDR3: CASSPLLLKGQGSSGANVLTF. The CDR3 nucleotides are TGTGCCAGCTCACCACTTCTCCTTAAGGGACAGGGAAGCTCTGGGGCCAACGTCCTGACTTTC.

As DNA, the CDR3 is TGTGCCAGCAGCTACCGGGAGACCGTATTGAACACCGGGGAGCTGTTTTTT. Residues: CASSYRETVLNTGELFF. The chain recombines TRBV11-3 with TRBJ2-2; tentative D call: TRBD2 (6 bases). This CDR3 contains 17 residues. V lost 4 bases, J lost 1 base, and 16 bases lay in between. Germline V gene data show CDR1 as SGHNT and CDR2 as YENEEA.

This clone was found once. This sequence joins TRBV5-1 and TRBJ1-1; D is uncertain. Trimming removed 6 bases from V and 1 base from J, with 13 bases in between. Germline loops: CDR1 SGHRS, CDR2 YFSETQ. The CDR3 covers 14 residues. CDR3 sequence reads: CASISGPSNTEAFF. The CDR3 DNA reads TGCGCCAGCATCTCAGGACCGTCGAACACTGAAGCTTTCTTT.

The chain has TRBV13 and TRBJ2-7; 13 bases map to TRBD2. The V gene's germline CDR1 is PRHDT and CDR2 FYEKMQ (reference sequence). V shed 6 bases and J 5 bases; nucleotides not matched to a gene: 13. This CDR3 contains 17 residues. The chain's CDR3 is CASRQRTSGSIVNEQYF. The CDR3 DNA reads TGTGCCAGCAGACAGAGGACTAGCGGGAGTATCGTTAACGAGCAGTACTTC.

The chain combines TRBV5-6 with TRBJ2-5; D gene uncertain. The germline gives CDR1 SGHDT, CDR2 YYEEEE. This CDR3 spans 11 amino acids. Trimming removed 3 bases at V and 8 bases at J, with 8 bases between. CDR3 loop: CASSYESTQYF. CDR3 DNA sequence: TGTGCCAGCAGCTACGAATCTACCCAGTACTTC.

The gene calls are TRBV7-3 and TRBJ2-6, with 8 bases that match TRBD1. Germline CDR1 SGHTA, CDR2 FQGTGA. The CDR3 consists of 18 residues. V lost 1 base, J lost 0 bases, and 5 bases stayed unmatched. In nucleotides, the CDR3 is TGTGCCAGCAGCTTAAGCGACAGGGGTTCCTCTGGGGCCAACGTCCTGACTTTC. It translates to CASSLSDRGSSGANVLTF. The variable domain in full, completed from reference TRBV7-3 and TRBJ2-6, reads GAGVSQTPSNKVTEKGKYVELRCDPISGHTALYWYRQSLGQGPEFLIYFQGTGAADDSGLPNDRFFAVRPEGSVSTLKIQRTERGDSAVYLCASSLSDRGSSGANVLTFGAGSRLTVL.

The rearrangement joins TRBV29-1 to TRBJ2-1, with D perhaps TRBD2 (6 bases). V was cut by 7 bases and J by 0 bases, with 16 bases left in between. The germline V gene has CDR1 SQVTM and CDR2 ANQGSEA. The CDR3 runs 15 residues. CDR3 region: CSAGSGAGSYNEQFF. CDR3 in DNA: TGCAGCGCTGGATCGGGAGCGGGCTCCTACAATGAGCAGTTCTTC.